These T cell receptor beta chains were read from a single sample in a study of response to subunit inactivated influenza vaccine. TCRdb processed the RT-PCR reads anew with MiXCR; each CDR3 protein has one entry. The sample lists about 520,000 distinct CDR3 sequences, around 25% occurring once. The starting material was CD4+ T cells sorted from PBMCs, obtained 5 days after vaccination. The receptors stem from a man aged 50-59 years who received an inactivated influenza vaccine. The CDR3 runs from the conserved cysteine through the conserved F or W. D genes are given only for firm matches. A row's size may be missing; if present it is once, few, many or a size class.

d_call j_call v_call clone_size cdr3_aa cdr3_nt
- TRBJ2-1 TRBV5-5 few CASSLSFNEQFF TGTGCCAGCAGCTTGAGTTTCAATGAGCAGTTCTTC
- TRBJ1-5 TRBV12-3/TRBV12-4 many CASNPDGPNSNQPQHF TGTGCCAGCAACCCCGATGGGCCAAATAGCAATCAGCCCCAGCATTTT
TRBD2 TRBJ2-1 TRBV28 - CASSSTLGTSGIVNEQFF TGTGCCAGCAGTTCGACACTCGGGACTAGCGGGATTGTCAATGAGCAGTTCTTC
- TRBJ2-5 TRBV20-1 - CSAIRLSQETQYF TGCAGTGCTATTCGACTAAGTCAAGAGACCCAGTACTTC
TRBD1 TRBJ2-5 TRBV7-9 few CASSDRGRQETQYF TGTGCCAGCAGTGACAGGGGGCGGCAAGAGACCCAGTACTTC
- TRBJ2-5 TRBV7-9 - CASSLTLRGTETQYF TGTGCCAGCAGCTTAACTCTTAGAGGGACAGAGACCCAGTACTTC
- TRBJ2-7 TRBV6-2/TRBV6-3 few CASSMTTYEQYF TGTGCCAGCAGTATGACCACCTACGAGCAGTACTTC
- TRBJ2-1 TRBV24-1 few CATSDSQGGRYNEQFF TGTGCCACCAGTGATTCTCAGGGGGGAAGATACAATGAGCAGTTCTTC
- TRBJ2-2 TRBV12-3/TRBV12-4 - CASSDMGHLNTGELFF TGTGCCAGCAGTGACATGGGACACTTGAACACCGGGGAGCTGTTTTTT
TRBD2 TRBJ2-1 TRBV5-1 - CASSPRDASRLAGVLGDEQFF TGCGCCAGCAGCCCCCGGGACGCAAGTCGACTAGCGGGAGTTCTGGGCGATGAGCAGTTCTTC
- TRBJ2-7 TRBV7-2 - CASSLGFGKPYEQYF TGTGCCAGCAGCTTAGGATTCGGGAAGCCCTACGAGCAGTACTTC
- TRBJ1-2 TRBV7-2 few CASSLMVSGGYGYTF TGTGCCAGCAGCTTAATGGTCTCTGGGGGTTATGGCTACACCTTC
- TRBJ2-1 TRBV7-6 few CASSTRRGTDEQFF TGTGCCAGCAGCACCCGTCGGGGGACCGATGAGCAGTTCTTC
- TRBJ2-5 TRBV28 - CASCGGGSLETQYF TGTGCCAGCTGCGGAGGGGGCTCGTTAGAGACCCAGTACTTC
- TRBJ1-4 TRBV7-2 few CASSLENSKGEKLFF TGTGCCAGCAGCTTAGAGAACAGTAAAGGCGAAAAACTGTTTTTT
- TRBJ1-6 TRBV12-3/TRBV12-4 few CASSLRSNNSPLHF TGTGCCAGCAGTTTACGATCTAATAATTCACCCCTCCACTTT
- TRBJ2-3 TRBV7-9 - CASSLAARDTQYF TGTGCCAGCAGCTTAGCGGCCCGAGATACGCAGTATTTT
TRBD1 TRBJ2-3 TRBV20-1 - CSANYRGRGDTQDF TGCAGTGCTAACTACAGGGGGCGCGGAGATACGCAGGATTTT
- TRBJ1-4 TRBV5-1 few CASSFGRADEKLFF TGCGCCAGCAGCTTTGGGAGAGCGGATGAAAAACTGTTTTTT
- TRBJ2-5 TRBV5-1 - CASGTGQETQYF TGCGCCAGCGGCACAGGGCAAGAGACCCAGTACTTC
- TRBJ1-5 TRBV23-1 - CASRPRRSSNQPQHF TGCGCCAGCAGACCCCGACGGAGTAGCAATCAGCCCCAGCATTTT
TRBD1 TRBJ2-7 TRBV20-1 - CSASRGTGAYEQYF TGCAGTGCTAGCCGGGGGACAGGGGCCTACGAGCAGTACTTC
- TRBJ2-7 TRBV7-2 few CASSLSTGVSYEQYF TGTGCCAGCAGCTTAAGTACGGGAGTCTCCTACGAGCAGTACTTC
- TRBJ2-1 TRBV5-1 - CASSGGGLYNEQFF TGCGCCAGCAGCGGTGGGGGCCTATACAATGAGCAGTTCTTC
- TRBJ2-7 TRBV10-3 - CAISGQEGLRGEQYF TGTGCCATCAGTGGACAGGAGGGGTTGAGAGGTGAGCAGTACTTC
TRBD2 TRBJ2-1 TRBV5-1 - CASSLSLAGRVDEQFF TGCGCCAGCAGCCTCTCCCTAGCGGGAAGGGTCGATGAGCAGTTCTTC
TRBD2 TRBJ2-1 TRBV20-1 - CSAINRLAGGRNEQFF TGCAGTGCCATCAATAGACTAGCGGGAGGGCGTAATGAGCAGTTCTTC
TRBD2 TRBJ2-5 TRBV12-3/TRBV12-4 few CASRMTSGSQETQYF TGTGCCAGCCGAATGACTAGCGGGAGTCAAGAGACCCAGTACTTC
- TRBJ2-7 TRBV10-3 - CAISGDWEQYF TGTGCCATCAGTGGCGACTGGGAGCAGTACTTC
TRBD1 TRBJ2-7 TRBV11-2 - CASSSDRGREQYF TGTGCCAGCAGCTCGGACAGGGGGCGCGAGCAGTACTTC
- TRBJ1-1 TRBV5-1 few CASSLVASTDQAFF TGCGCCAGCAGCTTGGTAGCCTCGACAGACCAAGCTTTCTTT
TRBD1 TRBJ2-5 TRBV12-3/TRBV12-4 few CASTGTEETQYF TGTGCCAGCACCGGGACAGAAGAGACCCAGTACTTC
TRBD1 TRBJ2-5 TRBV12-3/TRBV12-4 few CASSWGRGKETQYF TGTGCCAGCTCCTGGGGCAGGGGGAAAGAGACCCAGTACTTC
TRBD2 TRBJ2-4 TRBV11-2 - CASSSPRDGRNIQYF TGTGCCAGCAGCTCCCCTAGGGACGGGAGGAACATTCAGTACTTC
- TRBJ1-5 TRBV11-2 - CASSLDGVAIAGPQHF TGTGCCAGCAGCTTAGATGGCGTGGCCATAGCAGGGCCCCAGCATTTT
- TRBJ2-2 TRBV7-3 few CASTPEGHTTNTGELFF TGTGCCAGCACCCCAGAGGGACATACCACTAACACCGGGGAGCTGTTTTTT
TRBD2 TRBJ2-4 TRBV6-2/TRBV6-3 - CASTIEAGVGNIQYF TGTGCCAGCACCATAGAGGCGGGAGTGGGAAACATTCAGTACTTC
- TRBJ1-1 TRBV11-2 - CASSLVVTEAFF TGTGCCAGCAGCTTAGTAGTGACTGAAGCTTTCTTT
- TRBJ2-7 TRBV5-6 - CASSFTGGYIYEQYF TGTGCCAGCAGCTTTACTGGGGGATATATTTACGAGCAGTACTTC
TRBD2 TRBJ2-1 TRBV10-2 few CASTLAGGGNEQFF TGCGCCAGCACCCTAGCGGGGGGCGGCAATGAGCAGTTCTTC
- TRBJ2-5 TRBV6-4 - CASAQNHGLAGGTQYF TGTGCCAGCGCCCAGAATCACGGACTCGCGGGTGGGACCCAGTACTTC
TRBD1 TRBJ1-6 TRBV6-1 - CASRQGAGNSPLHF TGTGCCAGCAGACAGGGGGCAGGTAATTCACCCCTCCACTTT
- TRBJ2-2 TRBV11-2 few CASSPTWGSGELFF TGTGCCAGCAGCCCGACTTGGGGAAGCGGGGAGCTGTTTTTT
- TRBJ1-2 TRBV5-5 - CASSFPGRIGSYGYTF TGTGCCAGCAGCTTTCCAGGGAGGATAGGGAGCTATGGCTACACCTTC
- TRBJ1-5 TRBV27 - CASSAREGGQPQHF TGTGCCAGCAGTGCCAGGGAGGGCGGCCAGCCCCAGCATTTT
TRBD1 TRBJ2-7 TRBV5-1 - CASSLLPGQGNHEQYF TGCGCCAGCAGTCTTTTACCGGGACAGGGTAACCACGAGCAGTACTTC
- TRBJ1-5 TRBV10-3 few CATRTEAQPQHF TGTGCCACCAGGACAGAGGCACAGCCCCAGCATTTT
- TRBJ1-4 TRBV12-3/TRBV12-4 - CASSRDRATNEKLFF TGTGCCAGCAGCCGGGACCGAGCAACTAATGAAAAACTGTTTTTT
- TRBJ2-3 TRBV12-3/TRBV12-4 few CASSAYRVSDTDTQYF TGTGCCAGCAGCGCCTATAGGGTCTCGGACACAGATACGCAGTATTTT
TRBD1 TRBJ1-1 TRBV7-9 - CASSVQTGVANTEAFF TGTGCCAGCAGCGTCCAGACAGGGGTGGCGAACACTGAAGCTTTCTTT
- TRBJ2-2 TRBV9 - CASSVVAANTGELFF TGTGCCAGCAGCGTAGTGGCCGCGAACACCGGGGAGCTGTTTTTT
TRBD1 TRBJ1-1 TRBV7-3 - CASSPQRGRAEAFF TGTGCCAGCAGCCCCCAAAGGGGGCGGGCTGAAGCTTTCTTT
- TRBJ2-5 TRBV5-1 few CASSTNQETQYF TGCGCCAGCAGCACGAATCAGGAGACCCAGTACTTC
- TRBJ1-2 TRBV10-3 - CAISPWERSEKGYTF TGTGCCATCAGTCCCTGGGAGCGTTCTGAGAAAGGCTACACCTTC
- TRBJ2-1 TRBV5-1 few CASSLETGAAYNEQFF TGCGCCAGCAGCTTGGAGACGGGGGCTGCCTACAATGAGCAGTTCTTC
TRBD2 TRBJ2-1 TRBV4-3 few CASSQVLAGGSLYNEQFF TGCGCCAGCAGCCAGGTCCTAGCGGGGGGATCCTTATACAATGAGCAGTTCTTC
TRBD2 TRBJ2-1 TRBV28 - CASSTSGSKSYNEQFF TGTGCCAGCAGCACTAGCGGGAGTAAATCCTACAATGAGCAGTTCTTC
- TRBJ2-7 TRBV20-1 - CSATDSPYEQYF TGCAGTGCGACAGACAGCCCCTACGAGCAGTACTTC
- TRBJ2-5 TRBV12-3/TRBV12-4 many CASSFTGETQYF TGTGCCAGCAGTTTTACGGGCGAGACCCAGTACTTC
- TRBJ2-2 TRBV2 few CASSQPGRNTGELFF TGTGCCAGCAGCCAGCCCGGACGCAACACCGGGGAGCTGTTTTTT